This section outlines one T cell receptor (beta chain) sequence together with its context. Its antigen remains unidentified. CDR1 is SGHRS and CDR2 is YFSETQ in the germline V gene. V lost 0 bases to trimming and J lost 2 bases, with 9 bases between them. CDR3 length: 14 residues. The time point is: patch test 1, 2 weeks after DPC sensitization. Described treatment: therapeutic diphenylcyclopropenone sensitization with weekly scalp DPC. TCRdb itself ran the RACE reads through MiXCR, one entry per CDR3 protein. Here the sample spans about 120,000 distinct CDR3 sequences, roughly an eighth being singletons. This entry belongs to a study of human T cells and chemical hapten exposure. Study-level background: Largely, small differences in pooled library volume made per-sample TCR yields vary.

Overall study results and limits: As patch test score rose, PT1 expanded TCR counts tended to rise as well. There were significantly more large CDR3 similarity clusters among expanded TCRs than among controls.

V usage is TRBV5-1 and J usage is TRBJ2-7; perhaps TRBD1 as D (6 bases). This TCR was sampled from a man between 18 and 29 years old with alopecia areata. Some clones in this sample may be carry-over from other donors' samples. Sequencing was performed on whole blood, taken in connection with sensitization to the hapten diphenylcyclopropenone (DPC). CDR3 sequence: CASSLAGQTYEQYF. CDR3 DNA: TGCGCCAGCAGCTTGGCTGGACAGACCTACGAGCAGTACTTC.